Listed below are T cell receptor beta chains from one sample, sequenced in a study of blood T cell repertoires in COVID-19. Sequencing used immunoSEQ multiplex PCR; TCRdb keeps in-frame clones, though not all of them. The sample includes 200,000 to 300,000 clones, approximately 78% of them seen just once. The sequenced sample consisted of peripheral blood. These receptors were taken from a woman aged 55-70 years with active or convalescent COVID-19. Each CDR3 is given with its conserved first and last residue. The order of the fields is V gene, CDR3 protein.

v_call: TRBV11-2; cdr3_aa: CASSLEHREHTF
v_call: TRBV6-5; cdr3_aa: CASRPRGLGGYTF
v_call: TRBV6-5; cdr3_aa: CASSYARPRGTEAFF
v_call: TRBV4-3; cdr3_aa: CASSQDSAAGGRYGYTF
v_call: TRBV7-2; cdr3_aa: CASSFAGRGETQYF
v_call: TRBV7-7; cdr3_aa: CASSRGGNEKLFF
v_call: TRBV12-3/TRBV12-4; cdr3_aa: CASSLGQLYGYTF
v_call: TRBV5-1; cdr3_aa: CASSLDPTGAGGQPQHF
v_call: TRBV7-3; cdr3_aa: CASSQTTQGTGELFF
v_call: TRBV9; cdr3_aa: CASSVGPRGGPDIQYF
v_call: TRBV9; cdr3_aa: CASSVAQRSTEAFF
v_call: TRBV6-5; cdr3_aa: CASSYESGPNTEAFF
v_call: TRBV7-6; cdr3_aa: CASRVSPQETQYF
v_call: TRBV18; cdr3_aa: CASSLMAGKNTEAFF
v_call: TRBV7-9; cdr3_aa: CASSSWTSGVTDTQYF
v_call: TRBV7-8; cdr3_aa: CASSLSRTGAHQPQHF
v_call: TRBV5-6; cdr3_aa: CASSGGALNTEAFF
v_call: TRBV6-6; cdr3_aa: CASSPRDRGTNTQYF
v_call: TRBV6-5; cdr3_aa: CASSPSGGENEQYF
v_call: TRBV19; cdr3_aa: CASSIQRTGRTNNEQFF
v_call: TRBV7-2; cdr3_aa: CASSLVRSGSAPGSPLHF
v_call: TRBV4-3; cdr3_aa: CASSQDGGAYSPLHF
v_call: TRBV9; cdr3_aa: CASSPGPGAEAFF
v_call: TRBV3-1/TRBV3-2; cdr3_aa: CASSQGQPNTEAFF
v_call: TRBV6-5; cdr3_aa: CASRTGDRGQPQHF
v_call: TRBV7-3; cdr3_aa: CASSLMRDTGELFF
v_call: TRBV2; cdr3_aa: CASSRTGYTEAFF
v_call: TRBV2; cdr3_aa: CASSRQGNTEAFF
v_call: TRBV18; cdr3_aa: CASRAGTGRWGYTF
v_call: TRBV18; cdr3_aa: CASSSGQGAYEQYF
v_call: TRBV5-1; cdr3_aa: CASSVGQGGVSPLHF
v_call: TRBV6-6; cdr3_aa: CASSYSSGGTEAFF